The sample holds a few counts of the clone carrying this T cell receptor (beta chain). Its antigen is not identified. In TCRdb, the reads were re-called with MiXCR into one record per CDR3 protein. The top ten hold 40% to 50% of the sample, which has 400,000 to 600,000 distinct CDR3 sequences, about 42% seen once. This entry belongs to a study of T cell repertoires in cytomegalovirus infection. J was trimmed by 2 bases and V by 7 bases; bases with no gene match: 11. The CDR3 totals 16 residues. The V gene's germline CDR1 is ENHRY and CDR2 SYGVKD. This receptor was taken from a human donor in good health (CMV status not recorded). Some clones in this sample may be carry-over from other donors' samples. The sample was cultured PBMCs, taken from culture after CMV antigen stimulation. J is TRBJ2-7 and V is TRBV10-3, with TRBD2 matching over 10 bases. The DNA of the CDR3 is TGTGCCATCAAGGACCCTTCCGGGACTAGCGCCTACGAGCAGTACTTC. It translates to CAIKDPSGTSAYEQYF.